The 6 T cell receptor beta chains in this list originate from one sample, sequenced in a study of blood T cell repertoires in COVID-19. Assay: immunoSEQ multiplex PCR; the TCRdb copy retains only in-frame clones and omits some. The top ten clones hold less than 9.5% of a sample with hundreds of thousands of clones, just under 90% of them seen once. Sequenced: PBMCs or T cells enriched from blood (not recorded which). These receptors came from a woman aged 25-40 years who had recovered from COVID-19.

The chain employs TRBV6-5 and TRBJ1-1, with 9 bases matching TRBD1. Germline V CDR1 and CDR2: MNHEY, SVGAGI. J gave up 5 bases and V 7 bases, and 11 bases lay outside the gene matches. This CDR3 is built from 15 residues. The CDR3 loop reads CASTIVQGARTEAFF. In nucleotides, the CDR3 is TGTGCCAGCACCATAGTACAGGGGGCGAGGACTGAAGCTTTCTTT.

The chain has TRBV4-1 and TRBJ2-7, with D maybe TRBD2 (5 bases). The germline V gene encodes CDR1 MGHRA and CDR2 YSYEKL. The CDR3 length is 13 residues. V was trimmed by 2 bases and J by 1 base, leaving 6 bases between them. The CDR3 loop is CASSQTGSYEQYF. CDR3 nucleotides: TGCGCCAGCAGCCAAACGGGATCCTACGAGCAGTACTTC.

The chain combines TRBV19 with TRBJ1-2; 7 nucleotides align to TRBD1. The CDR3 length is 14 residues. Per germline, CDR1 LNHDA and CDR2 SQIVND (reference sequence). The J segment lost 2 bases and the V segment lost 5 bases, leaving 5 bases of the junction unmatched. The CDR3 loop is CASSPRDSNYGYTF. For the CDR3, the DNA is TGTGCCAGTAGTCCAAGGGACAGCAACTATGGCTACACCTTC.

Of note for this clone: Other DNA sequences of this sample code for an identical CDR3. V and J are TRBV29-1 and TRBJ1-1; the match to TRBD1 covers 7 bases. There are 13 residues in the CDR3. Germline V gene lookup returns CDR1 SQVTM and CDR2 ANQGSEA. V was pared by 3 bases and J by 1 base, with 2 bases of the junction left unmatched. The CDR3, as DNA: TGCAGCGTTGAGGGGACAGCGAACACTGAAGCTTTCTTT. It encodes CSVEGTANTEAFF.

V and J are TRBV29-1 and TRBJ2-3; 7 bases line up with TRBD1. Per germline, CDR1 SQVTM and CDR2 ANQGSEA. Germline trimming cut 7 bases from V and 4 bases from J; bases unmatched to any gene: 5. This CDR3 spans 12 amino acids. CDR3 in DNA: TGCAGCGCAGGACAGGATTCAGATACGCAGTATTTT. Protein sequence: CSAGQDSDTQYF.

This chain joins TRBV2 and TRBJ1-2; 7 nucleotides align to TRBD1. This CDR3 region has 15 residues. From germline, CDR1 is SNHLY and CDR2 FYNNEI. The V and J ends lost 7 bases and 2 bases, in that order; junction bases with no gene match: 10. CDR3 nucleotides: TGTGCCAGCAAGGCACAGGGGACCCCGAACTATGGCTACACCTTC. Protein: CASKAQGTPNYGYTF. Full variable domain (remainder filled in from reference TRBV2 and TRBJ1-2): EPEVTQTPSHQVTQMGQEVILRCVPISNHLYFYWYRQILGQKVEFLVSFYNNEISEKSEIFDDQFSVERPDGSNFTLKIRSTKLEDSAMYFCASKAQGTPNYGYTFGSGTRLTVV.